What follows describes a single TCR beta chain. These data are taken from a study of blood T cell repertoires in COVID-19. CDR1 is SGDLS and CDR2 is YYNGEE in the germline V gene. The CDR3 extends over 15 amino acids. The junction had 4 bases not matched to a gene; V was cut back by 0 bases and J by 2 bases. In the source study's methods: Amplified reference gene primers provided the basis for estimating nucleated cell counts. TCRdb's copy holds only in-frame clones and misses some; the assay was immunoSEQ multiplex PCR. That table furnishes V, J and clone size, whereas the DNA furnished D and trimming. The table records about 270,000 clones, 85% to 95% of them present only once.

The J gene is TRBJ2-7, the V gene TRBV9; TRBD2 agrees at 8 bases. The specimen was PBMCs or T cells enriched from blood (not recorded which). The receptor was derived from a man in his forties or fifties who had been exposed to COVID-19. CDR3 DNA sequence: TGTGCCAGCAGCGTAGCTGAACTAGCGGCCTACGAGCAGTACTTC. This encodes CASSVAELAAYEQYF. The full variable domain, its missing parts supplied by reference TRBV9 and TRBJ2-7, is DSGVTQTPKHLITATGQRVTLRCSPRSGDLSVYWYQQSLDQGLQFLIQYYNGEERAKGNILERFSAQQFPDLHSELNLSSLELGDSALYFCASSVAELAAYEQYFGPGTRLTVT.